The clone carrying this TCR beta chain showed up just once. This specimen comes from a study of blood T cell repertoires in COVID-19. Study information: Samples taken during acute and convalescent COVID-19 were collected in the United States, Italy and Spain.

This CDR3 region has 15 residues. V shed 1 base and J shed 4 bases, with 14 bases lying between them. Germline CDR1 is SGHTA and CDR2 is FQGNSA. TCRdb's copy holds only in-frame clones and misses some; the assay was immunoSEQ multiplex PCR. The sample records 180,000 or so clones, 85% to 90% being singletons. Sample: peripheral blood. The chain employs TRBV7-2 and TRBJ2-7; D might be TRBD1 (6 bases). The clonotype originates from a person aged 65 to 79 with COVID-19, enrolled during active disease. This CDR3 reads CASSLVGAALYEQYF. The CDR3 DNA follows: TGTGCCAGCAGCTTAGTGGGGGCTGCTTTATACGAGCAGTACTTC.